These T cell receptor beta chains were read from a single sample in a study of CD8+CD57+ T cells in acquired aplastic anemia. TCRdb itself ran the reads through MiXCR, one entry per CDR3 protein. The sample shows 200,000 to 250,000 distinct CDR3 sequences, 65% of them seen only once. Sequenced material: sorted CD4+, CD8+, or CD8+CD57+ T cells (not recorded which) from PBMCs. The source is a human donor with aplastic anemia. Both conserved end residues are part of each CDR3. D genes are given only for firm matches. For some rows the clone size is stated as once, few or many, or as a class when expanded; others skip it.

CDR3: CASSLRDNEQYF
DNA: TGTGCCAGCAGCTTGAGGGACAACGAGCAGTACTTC
D: -
V: TRBV7-9
J: TRBJ2-7
size: few

CDR3: CASSIPGLAGAWAIWGYEQYF
DNA: TGTGCCAGCAGCATACCGGGACTAGCGGGGGCCTGGGCGATATGGGGGTACGAGCAGTACTTC
D: TRBD2
V: TRBV2
J: TRBJ2-7
size: few

CDR3: CASSIARASGANVLTF
DNA: TGTGCCAGTAGTATAGCCCGCGCCTCTGGGGCCAACGTCCTGACTTTC
D: -
V: TRBV19
J: TRBJ2-6
size: -

CDR3: CAISDRGMGGNTEAFF
DNA: TGTGCCATCAGTGATAGGGGGATGGGGGGGAACACTGAAGCTTTCTTT
D: -
V: TRBV10-3
J: TRBJ1-1
size: -

CDR3: CSVTQGGAGETQYF
DNA: TGCAGCGTTACACAGGGGGGGGCGGGAGAGACCCAGTACTTC
D: -
V: TRBV29-1
J: TRBJ2-5
size: -

CDR3: CASLPGGPLGTDTQYF
DNA: TGTGCCAGTCTCCCTGGGGGACCGCTTGGGACAGATACGCAGTATTTT
D: -
V: TRBV6-5
J: TRBJ2-3
size: -

CDR3: CASSVGTGWTDTQYF
DNA: TGTGCCAGCAGCGTCGGGACAGGGTGGACAGATACGCAGTATTTT
D: TRBD1
V: TRBV9
J: TRBJ2-3
size: few

CDR3: CATSDSNVGRGIFQPQHF
DNA: TGTGCCACCAGTGATTCGAACGTGGGACGTGGGATTTTTCAGCCCCAGCATTTT
D: -
V: TRBV24-1
J: TRBJ1-5
size: -

CDR3: CASSEGRQNNYGYTF
DNA: TGTGCCAGCAGTGAAGGTCGGCAGAATAACTATGGCTACACCTTC
D: -
V: TRBV6-4
J: TRBJ1-2
size: -

CDR3: CSARSGTDYGYTF
DNA: TGCAGTGCTCGATCAGGGACCGACTATGGCTACACCTTC
D: -
V: TRBV20-1
J: TRBJ1-2
size: -

CDR3: CASSLNAGESEQYF
DNA: TGTGCCAGCAGCTTAAATGCAGGGGAGAGCGAGCAGTACTTC
D: -
V: TRBV7-3
J: TRBJ2-7
size: -

CDR3: CASSVSGASGELFF
DNA: TGTGCCAGCAGCGTATCTGGGGCAAGTGGGGAGCTGTTTTTT
D: -
V: TRBV9
J: TRBJ2-2
size: many

CDR3: CASSLRQGLSNQPQHF
DNA: TGTGCCAGCAGTTTAAGGCAGGGGTTATCCAATCAGCCCCAGCATTTT
D: -
V: TRBV12-3/TRBV12-4
J: TRBJ1-5
size: -

CDR3: CATSSPAGGGLMDEQFF
DNA: TGTGCCACCAGCAGCCCCGCCGGGGGGGGCCTTATGGATGAGCAGTTCTTC
D: TRBD2
V: TRBV15
J: TRBJ2-1
size: -

CDR3: CSATNLGSTEAFF
DNA: TGCAGTGCTACCAACTTGGGGAGCACTGAAGCTTTCTTT
D: -
V: TRBV20-1
J: TRBJ1-1
size: -

CDR3: CATPGQGAFGGYTF
DNA: TGTGCCACCCCGGGACAGGGGGCATTTGGTGGCTACACCTTC
D: TRBD1
V: TRBV2
J: TRBJ1-2
size: -

CDR3: CASSLAHGVGYGYTF
DNA: TGTGCCAGCAGCTTAGCGCATGGGGTTGGCTATGGCTACACCTTC
D: -
V: TRBV7-9
J: TRBJ1-2
size: -

CDR3: CAISESTGSAEAFF
DNA: TGTGCCATCAGTGAGTCGACAGGGTCCGCTGAAGCTTTCTTT
D: TRBD1
V: TRBV10-3
J: TRBJ1-1
size: -

CDR3: CATRGRKAGGEDTQYF
DNA: TGTGCCACCAGGGGGAGGAAGGCAGGGGGCGAAGATACGCAGTATTTT
D: TRBD1
V: TRBV24-1
J: TRBJ2-3
size: few

CDR3: CASSLLVDVGNTEAFF
DNA: TGTGCCAGCAGCTTGTTAGTGGACGTGGGGAACACTGAAGCTTTCTTT
D: -
V: TRBV5-5
J: TRBJ1-1
size: -

CDR3: CASSEALGGTKETQYF
DNA: TGTGCCAGCAGTGAAGCGCTAGGGGGGACTAAAGAGACCCAGTACTTC
D: -
V: TRBV2
J: TRBJ2-5
size: -

CDR3: CATSDSTTGDTEAFF
DNA: TGTGCCACCAGTGATTCGACGACAGGGGACACTGAAGCTTTCTTT
D: TRBD1
V: TRBV24-1
J: TRBJ1-1
size: -

CDR3: CSASMAREQYF
DNA: TGCAGTGCTAGTATGGCTCGGGAGCAGTACTTC
D: -
V: TRBV20-1
J: TRBJ2-7
size: -

CDR3: CASSLRASEETQYF
DNA: TGTGCCAGCAGCTTACGGGCTAGCGAAGAGACCCAGTACTTC
D: -
V: TRBV7-6
J: TRBJ2-5
size: -

CDR3: CASDPGQGNEQYF
DNA: TGCGCCAGCGACCCGGGACAAGGGAACGAGCAGTACTTC
D: -
V: TRBV5-1
J: TRBJ2-7
size: once

CDR3: CAINGGGGAETQYF
DNA: TGTGCCATTAATGGAGGCGGGGGGGCCGAGACCCAGTACTTC
D: TRBD2
V: TRBV5-8
J: TRBJ2-5
size: -

CDR3: CASSVSIADVYNEQFF
DNA: TGTGCCAGCAGTGTTTCTATAGCGGACGTATACAATGAGCAGTTCTTC
D: -
V: TRBV2
J: TRBJ2-1
size: -

CDR3: CASSLLGAHGNTIYF
DNA: TGTGCCAGCAGCTTGCTGGGGGCGCACGGAAACACCATATATTTT
D: -
V: TRBV25-1
J: TRBJ1-3
size: -

CDR3: CASSLAGRGFNGPQHF
DNA: TGTGCCAGCAGCTTAGCGGGGAGGGGGTTCAATGGGCCCCAGCATTTT
D: -
V: TRBV7-6
J: TRBJ1-5
size: -

CDR3: CASSPSGGTYEQYF
DNA: TGTGCCAGCAGCCCCTCTGGGGGGACCTACGAGCAGTACTTC
D: -
V: TRBV4-2
J: TRBJ2-7
size: few

CDR3: CASSSERTGKGTQHF
DNA: TGTGCCAGCAGCTCAGAACGGACAGGGAAGGGGACCCAGCACTTC
D: TRBD1
V: TRBV7-6
J: TRBJ2-5
size: -

CDR3: CAISETEDQPQHF
DNA: TGTGCCATCAGTGAGACAGAAGATCAGCCCCAGCATTTT
D: -
V: TRBV10-3
J: TRBJ1-5
size: many

CDR3: CASTIRDTGELFF
DNA: TGTGCCAGTACCATCAGGGACACCGGGGAGCTGTTTTTT
D: -
V: TRBV19
J: TRBJ2-2
size: few

CDR3: CASSEAPGTGQPQHF
DNA: TGTGCCAGCAGCGAGGCCCCGGGGACGGGGCAGCCCCAGCATTTT
D: -
V: TRBV9
J: TRBJ1-5
size: -

CDR3: CASRDAGYGYTF
DNA: TGTGCCAGCAGGGATGCGGGCTATGGCTACACCTTC
D: -
V: TRBV2
J: TRBJ1-2
size: -

CDR3: CASSEGHPINTGELFF
DNA: TGTGCCAGCAGCGAAGGACACCCGATTAACACCGGGGAGCTGTTTTTT
D: -
V: TRBV9
J: TRBJ2-2
size: -

CDR3: CASSDSRPNYGYTF
DNA: TGTGCCAGCAGTGACAGTCGCCCTAACTATGGCTACACCTTC
D: -
V: TRBV25-1
J: TRBJ1-2
size: few

CDR3: CASSLSPGSDEQFF
DNA: TGCGCCAGCAGCTTGTCCCCCGGGAGCGATGAGCAGTTCTTC
D: -
V: TRBV5-1
J: TRBJ2-1
size: -

CDR3: CATSSGDRDQPQHF
DNA: TGTGCCACCAGCAGCGGGGACCGAGATCAGCCCCAGCATTTT
D: -
V: TRBV15
J: TRBJ1-5
size: -

CDR3: CASSLRRGVYEQHF
DNA: TGTGCCAGCAGCTTGCGGCGGGGGGTCTACGAGCAGCACTTC
D: TRBD2
V: TRBV5-6
J: TRBJ2-7
size: -

CDR3: CASSLGMAAIYNEQFF
DNA: TGCGCCAGCAGCTTGGGGATGGCGGCCATATACAATGAGCAGTTCTTC
D: -
V: TRBV5-1
J: TRBJ2-1
size: many

CDR3: CATSDGLVGNEQFF
DNA: TGTGCCACCAGTGATGGACTAGTAGGCAATGAGCAGTTCTTC
D: TRBD2
V: TRBV24-1
J: TRBJ2-1
size: -

CDR3: CASSLVSYEQYF
DNA: TGTGCCAGCAGCTTAGTCAGTTACGAGCAGTACTTC
D: -
V: TRBV7-2
J: TRBJ2-7
size: -

CDR3: CATSRDNGGFGAYEQYF
DNA: TGTGCCACCAGCAGAGATAATGGGGGGTTTGGGGCCTACGAGCAGTACTTC
D: -
V: TRBV15
J: TRBJ2-7
size: -

CDR3: CSAGRSQETQSF
DNA: TGCAGTGCCGGTAGATCTCAAGAGACCCAGTCCTTC
D: -
V: TRBV20-1
J: TRBJ2-5
size: -

CDR3: CAISESGGDLILVYEQCF
DNA: TGTGCCATCAGTGAGTCCGGGGGGGACCTAATTTTGGTTTACGAGCAGTGCTTC
D: TRBD2
V: TRBV10-3
J: TRBJ2-7
size: -

CDR3: CASTDRAGSMNTEAFF
DNA: TGCGCCAGCACTGATAGGGCAGGGTCAATGAACACTGAAGCTTTCTTT
D: -
V: TRBV5-1
J: TRBJ1-1
size: -

CDR3: CASSTSWDLRYEQYF
DNA: TGTGCCAGCAGCACCTCCTGGGACTTACGCTACGAGCAGTACTTC
D: -
V: TRBV7-2
J: TRBJ2-7
size: -

CDR3: CSAWDRAWGEAFF
DNA: TGCAGTGCTTGGGACAGGGCTTGGGGTGAAGCTTTCTTT
D: TRBD1
V: TRBV20-1
J: TRBJ1-1
size: few

CDR3: CAISDAGRAKWNEQFF
DNA: TGTGCCATCAGTGATGCCGGGAGGGCTAAGTGGAATGAGCAGTTCTTC
D: TRBD2
V: TRBV10-3
J: TRBJ2-1
size: -

CDR3: CATSRDNSHNEKLFF
DNA: TGTGCCACCAGCAGAGATAACAGCCATAATGAAAAACTGTTTTTT
D: -
V: TRBV15
J: TRBJ1-4
size: -

CDR3: CSAIDSYNEQFF
DNA: TGCAGTGCTATTGACAGTTACAATGAGCAGTTCTTC
D: -
V: TRBV20-1
J: TRBJ2-1
size: few

CDR3: CASSNLRQGLHQPQHF
DNA: TGTGCCAGTAGCAATCTTAGACAGGGCTTGCATCAGCCCCAGCATTTT
D: TRBD1
V: TRBV19
J: TRBJ1-5
size: -